The present entry profiles one T cell receptor beta chain with its context. Its target is not known. The source of the sample is a study of molecular identifiers for immune sequencing clone quantification. It was with previously described methods and listed TCR primers that bulk TCR libraries were made. Via MiXCR, TCRdb re-called the PCR reads, giving one row per CDR3 protein. Among under 800,000 distinct CDR3 sequences listed, around 25% were seen once. Overall study results and limits: Naive cells had under 1% of molecules in clones above 20 RNA copies, effectors over 97%. Highly expanded clone sizes could be underestimated by identical TCR molecules sharing a barcode.

The V and J ends lost 4 bases and 2 bases, in that order; junction bases with no gene match: 4. Germline V gene data show CDR1 as SGHRS and CDR2 as YFSETQ. The CDR3 consists of 16 residues. Naive CD8 T cells underwent sorting with the CD8+CD4-CCR7+CD45RA+ definition. The specimen was naive CD8+ T cells from blood, with Jurkat cell RNA spiked in. Documented subset: FACS-sorted CD8+CD4-CCR7+CD45RA+ naive T cells. The TCR was taken from a human donor in good health. Some libraries in this study had Jurkat cell RNA spiked in. The chain employs TRBV5-1 and TRBJ2-5; 14 bases line up with TRBD2. This chain's CDR3 is CASSQGLAGVQETQYF. The CDR3, as DNA: TGCGCCAGCAGCCAGGGACTAGCGGGAGTACAAGAGACCCAGTACTTC.